Listed below are T cell receptor beta chains from one sample, sequenced in a study of cytomegalovirus exposure and HLA in healthy donors. Using immunoSEQ multiplex PCR, the repertoire was profiled, and TCRdb retains in-frame clones only, with some absent. The data contain some 160,000 clones, around three quarters of them singletons. Sequencing was done on a sample of PBMCs. These receptor sequences come from a woman in her 30s in good health and CMV-seronegative. CDR3s include the opening cysteine and the closing phenylalanine or tryptophan.

TRBV30	TRBJ2-1	CAWSVRGPSGGTGNEQFF
TRBV29-1	TRBJ2-5	CSVAKTGMETQYF
TRBV5-4	TRBJ2-7	CASSLGLSSGISYEQYF
TRBV28	TRBJ1-5	CASSATAGINQPQHF
TRBV2	TRBJ2-1	CASQTPGTSGFSSYNEQFF
TRBV5-1	TRBJ2-7	CASSLAIVLDSQQYF
TRBV5-1	TRBJ2-5	CASSFGASGGETQYF
TRBV9	TRBJ1-1	CASSPRSGPDTEAFF
TRBV30	TRBJ2-7	CAWTGEYEQYF
TRBV6-1	TRBJ2-5	CASRDRGGETQYF
TRBV4-2	TRBJ1-1	CASSQDRGLRTEAFF
TRBV10-2	TRBJ1-1	CASSEYPGQPTEAFF
TRBV4-2	TRBJ2-3	CASSTPGLAGGPSTDTQYF
TRBV6-5	TRBJ1-2	CASSAPNDRFYGYTF
TRBV4-3	TRBJ1-3	CASSQIGGPGNTIYF
TRBV5-1	TRBJ2-5	CASSLGTSGGLETQYF
TRBV21-1	TRBJ1-5	CASMRLNSNQPQHF
TRBV29-1	TRBJ1-1	CSVEDRGLNTEAFF
TRBV5-1	TRBJ2-3	CASSREPVTSTDTQYF
TRBV7-9	TRBJ1-2	CASSLPTGGSSYGYTF
TRBV6-5	TRBJ1-1	CASSIPTGVGTEAFF
TRBV6-5	TRBJ1-5	CASRRDSWVNQPQHF
TRBV18	TRBJ1-1	CASGGEMNTEAFF
TRBV27	TRBJ2-2	CASAGLAGSFFGGELFF